A few counts support the clone carrying this TCR beta chain. Its cognate antigen is unknown. CDR1 is MNHNS and CDR2 is SASEGT in the germline V gene. V was pared by 6 bases and J by 5 bases, with 13 bases between. The CDR3 is 13 amino acids. TCRdb reprocessed the 5' RACE reads via MiXCR and lists one record per CDR3 protein. Found here are over 600,000 distinct CDR3 sequences, around 20% of them singletons; the top ten hold 19%. This entry is derived from a study of CD8 T cells in ankylosing spondylitis. Findings and limits, study-wide: For ankylosing spondylitis blood, a TCR beta motif of seven to nine highly homologous variants appeared characteristic.

The clonotype originates from a male donor with ankylosing spondylitis. Material: blood, either unsorted or a sorted T cell fraction (not recorded which). The rearrangement uses TRBV6-1 and TRBJ2-5, with a tentative D call TRBD2 (6 bases). The CDR3 loop reads CASRILGGETQYF. The CDR3 nucleotides read TGTGCCAGCAGAATACTTGGGGGGGAGACCCAGTACTTC.